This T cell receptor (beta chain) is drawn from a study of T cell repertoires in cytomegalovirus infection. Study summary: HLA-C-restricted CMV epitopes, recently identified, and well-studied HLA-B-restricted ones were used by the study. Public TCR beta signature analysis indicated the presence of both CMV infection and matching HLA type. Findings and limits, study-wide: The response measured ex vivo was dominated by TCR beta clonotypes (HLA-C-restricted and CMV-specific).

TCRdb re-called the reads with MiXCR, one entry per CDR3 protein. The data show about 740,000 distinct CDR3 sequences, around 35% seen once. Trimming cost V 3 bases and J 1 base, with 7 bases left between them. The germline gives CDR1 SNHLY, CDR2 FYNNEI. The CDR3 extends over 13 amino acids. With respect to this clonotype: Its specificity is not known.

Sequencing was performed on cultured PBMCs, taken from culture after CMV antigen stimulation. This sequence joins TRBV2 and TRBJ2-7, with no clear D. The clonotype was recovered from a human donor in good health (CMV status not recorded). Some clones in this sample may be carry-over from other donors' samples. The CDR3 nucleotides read TGTGCCAGCAGTGATTGGGGATCCTACGAGCAGTACTTC. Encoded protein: CASSDWGSYEQYF.